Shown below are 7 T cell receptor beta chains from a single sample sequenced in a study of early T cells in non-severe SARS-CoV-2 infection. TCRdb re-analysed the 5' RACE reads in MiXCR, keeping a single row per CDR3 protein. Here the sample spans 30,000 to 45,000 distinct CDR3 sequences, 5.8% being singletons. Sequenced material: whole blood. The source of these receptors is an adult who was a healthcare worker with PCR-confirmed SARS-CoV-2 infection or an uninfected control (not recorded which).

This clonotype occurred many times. The CDR3 reads CASSWLAPAGTQYF. CDR3 DNA sequence: TGTGCCAGCAGCTGGTTGGCCCCCGCGGGGACCCAGTACTTC. The chain uses TRBV7-2 and TRBJ2-5, with a tentative D call TRBD2 (5 bases). Germline assignment: CDR1 SGHTA and CDR2 FQGNSA. V dropped 4 bases and J dropped 7 bases, with 16 bases sitting between them. The CDR3 runs to 14 residues.

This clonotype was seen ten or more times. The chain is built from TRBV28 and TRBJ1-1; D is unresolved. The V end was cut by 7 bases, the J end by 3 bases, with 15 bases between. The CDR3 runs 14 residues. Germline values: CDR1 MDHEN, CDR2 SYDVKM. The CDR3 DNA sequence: TGTGCCAGCATGTGGGCAGCCCTTCACACTGAAGCTTTCTTT. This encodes CASMWAALHTEAFF. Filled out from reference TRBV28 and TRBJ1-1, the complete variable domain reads DVKVTQSSRYLVKRTGEKVFLECVQDMDHENMFWYRQDPGLGLRLIYFSYDVKMKEKGDIPEGYSVSREKKERFSLILESASTNQTSMYLCASMWAALHTEAFFGQGTRLTVV.

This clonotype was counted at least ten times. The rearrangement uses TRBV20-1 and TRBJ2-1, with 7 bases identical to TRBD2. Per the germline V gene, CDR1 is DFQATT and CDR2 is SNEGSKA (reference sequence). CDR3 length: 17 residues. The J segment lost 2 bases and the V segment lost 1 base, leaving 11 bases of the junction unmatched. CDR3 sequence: CSARVTSRHETYNEQFF. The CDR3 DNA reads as TGCAGTGCTAGAGTGACTAGCCGCCACGAAACCTACAATGAGCAGTTCTTC.

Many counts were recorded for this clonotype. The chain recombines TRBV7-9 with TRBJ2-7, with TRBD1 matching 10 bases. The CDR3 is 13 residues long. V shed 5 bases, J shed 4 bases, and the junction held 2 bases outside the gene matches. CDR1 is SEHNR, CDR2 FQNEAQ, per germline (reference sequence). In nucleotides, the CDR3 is TGTGCCAGCAGCGACAGGGGGCCTTACGAGCAGTACTTC. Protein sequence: CASSDRGPYEQYF.

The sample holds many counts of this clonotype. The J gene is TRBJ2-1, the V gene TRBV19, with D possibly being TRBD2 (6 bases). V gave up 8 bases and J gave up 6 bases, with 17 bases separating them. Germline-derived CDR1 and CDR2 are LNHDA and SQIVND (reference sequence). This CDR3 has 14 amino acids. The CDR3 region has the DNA TGTGCCAGTGGGAGGAGAGAAGGGTTCAATGAGCAGTTCTTC. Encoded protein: CASGRREGFNEQFF.

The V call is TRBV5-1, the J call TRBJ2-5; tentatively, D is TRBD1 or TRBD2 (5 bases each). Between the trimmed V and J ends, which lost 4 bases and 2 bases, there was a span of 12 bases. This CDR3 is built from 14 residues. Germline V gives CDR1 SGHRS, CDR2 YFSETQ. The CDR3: CASSVGRTQETQYF. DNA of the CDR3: TGCGCCAGCAGCGTGGGACGGACACAAGAGACCCAGTACTTC.

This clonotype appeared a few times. In DNA, the CDR3 is TGTGCCAGCAGCTTACCGGTAGCGGAAGAGACCCAGTACTTC. Its protein is CASSLPVAEETQYF. V gene TRBV7-9 combines with J gene TRBJ2-5, with D possibly matching TRBD2 (6 bases). CDR1 SEHNR and CDR2 FQNEAQ come from the germline V gene (reference sequence). The CDR3 is 14 amino acids. V gave up 2 bases and J gave up 3 bases, with 10 bases separating them.